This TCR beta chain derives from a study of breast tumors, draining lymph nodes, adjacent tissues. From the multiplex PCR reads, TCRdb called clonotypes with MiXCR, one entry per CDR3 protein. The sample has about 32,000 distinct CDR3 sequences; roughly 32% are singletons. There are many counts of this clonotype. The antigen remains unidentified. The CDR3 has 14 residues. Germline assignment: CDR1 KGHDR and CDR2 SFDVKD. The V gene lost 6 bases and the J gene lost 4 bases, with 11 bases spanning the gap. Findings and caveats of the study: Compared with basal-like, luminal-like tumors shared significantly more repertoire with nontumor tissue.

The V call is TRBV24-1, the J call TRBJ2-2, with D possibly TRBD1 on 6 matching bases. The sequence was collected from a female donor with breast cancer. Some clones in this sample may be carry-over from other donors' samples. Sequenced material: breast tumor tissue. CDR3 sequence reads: CATSRTASTGELFF. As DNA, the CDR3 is TGTGCCACCAGTAGGACAGCGAGCACCGGGGAGCTGTTTTTT.